A single sample gave rise to the 26 T cell receptor beta chains below, sequenced in a study of Ad26.COV2.S vaccination and SARS-CoV-2 variants. The treatment here: some 20 received Ad26.COV2.S at low or high dose, single or two shots; several received placebo; per-sample allocation not given. Collection of the samples took place on day 63 after the first injection of vaccine or placebo. The protocol was immunoSEQ multiplex PCR, while the TCRdb copy is restricted to in-frame clones and leaves out a portion. The data show about 440,000 clones, 90% seen once. The sample was peripheral blood, taken in a trial of Ad26.COV2.S vaccine versus placebo. Every receptor here comes from a person aged 18-60 years who received the Ad26.COV2.S COVID-19 vaccine or a placebo.

The rearrangement joins TRBV6-6 to TRBJ2-5; TRBD2 aligns across 10 bases. The V segment lost 2 bases and the J segment 4 bases; nucleotides outside the gene matches: 7. The CDR3 covers 16 residues. The germline gives CDR1 MNHNY, CDR2 SVGAGI (reference sequence). As DNA, the CDR3 is TGTGCCAGCAGTTACCCCCAGCGGGAGGGCCTAGAGACCCAGTACTTC. The encoded protein is CASSYPQREGLETQYF.

This clone was recorded once. The V gene is TRBV7-3, the J gene TRBJ2-1; weak D call: TRBD1 (5 bases). This CDR3 is 13 amino acids long. V lost 3 bases and J lost 4, with 7 bases in between. Germline CDR1 and CDR2: SGHTA and FQGTGA. This chain's CDR3 is CASSLTEYNEQFF. Written as DNA, the CDR3 is TGTGCCAGCAGCTTGACAGAATACAATGAGCAGTTCTTC.

The chain employs TRBV7-3 and TRBJ2-1, with 8 bases lining up with TRBD2. The CDR3 has 13 residues. CDR1 and CDR2 from the germline V gene are SGHTA and FQGTGA. The ends lost 2 bases at V and 15 bases at J; junction bases unmatched: 9. CDR3 bases: TGTGCCAGCAGCTTAGGAGTAGGGACTAGTCTGTTCTTC. Its protein product is CASSLGVGTSLFF.

J is TRBJ2-5 and V is TRBV25-1; TRBD2 matches 11 bases. In germline, CDR1 is MGHDK, CDR2 SYGVNS. The CDR3 covers 17 residues. Losses at the gene ends were 4 bases for V and 2 bases for J; bases not matched to a gene: 9. CDR3 in amino acids: CASSGIAGGPLQETQYF. The CDR3 coding sequence is TGTGCCAGCAGTGGGATAGCGGGAGGGCCCTTACAAGAGACCCAGTACTTC.

The chain couples TRBV18 to TRBJ2-2; D call uncertain. The germline V and J ends were trimmed by 3 bases and 7 bases, with 3 bases remaining between them. The CDR3 extends over 11 amino acids. From germline, CDR1 is KGHSH and CDR2 LQKENI. The CDR3, as DNA: TGTGCCAGCTCACCCGACGGGGAGCTGTTTTTT. Translation gives CASSPDGELFF.

The rearrangement uses TRBV6-5 and TRBJ2-1; 13 nucleotides align to TRBD2. The CDR3 covers 15 residues. In germline, CDR1 is MNHEY, CDR2 SVGAGI. The J segment lost 4 bases and the V segment lost 5 bases, leaving 2 bases of the junction unmatched. The DNA of the CDR3 is TGTGCCAGCAGTCGACTAGCGGGGGGTTACAATGAGCAGTTCTTC. Protein product: CASSRLAGGYNEQFF.

The chain has TRBV7-2 and TRBJ2-7; D is uncertain. CDR1 SGHTA and CDR2 FQGNSA come from the germline V gene. This CDR3 comprises 12 residues. Trimming shortened V by 1 base and J by 6 bases, and 7 bases separated the two germline ends. The CDR3 DNA reads TGTGCCAGCAGCTTAGGTAGGGCCGAGCAGTACTTC. Translated: CASSLGRAEQYF.

The chain has TRBV5-5 and TRBJ2-4; no definite D call. Germline-derived CDR1 and CDR2 are SGHKS and YYEKEE (reference sequence). V gave up 3 bases and J gave up 0 bases, with 4 bases separating them. This CDR3 has 13 residues. CDR3 region: CASSSIAKNIQYF. The CDR3 coding sequence is TGTGCCAGCAGCTCCATAGCCAAAAACATTCAGTACTTC.

The chain combines TRBV27 with TRBJ1-2; TRBD1 is a possible D gene (6 bases). From germline, CDR1 is MNHEY and CDR2 SMNVEV (reference sequence). The CDR3 spans 12 residues. V gave up 6 bases and J gave up 4 bases, with 9 bases separating them. The CDR3 spells CASRAGAYGYTF. CDR3 nucleotide sequence: TGTGCCAGCAGAGCGGGGGCCTATGGCTACACCTTC.

The V call is TRBV12-3 or TRBV12-4, the J call TRBJ1-1, with D unclear. V was cut by 3 bases and J by 7 bases, with 9 bases left in between. The CDR3 contains 12 residues. The CDR3 loop is CASSLTPIEAFF. CDR3 sequence (DNA): TGTGCCAGCAGTTTGACCCCCATTGAAGCTTTCTTT.

V gene TRBV28 combines with J gene TRBJ1-5; 9 nucleotides align to TRBD1. This CDR3 region has 16 residues. Germline values: CDR1 MDHEN, CDR2 SYDVKM. The V and J ends lost 5 bases and 7 bases, in that order; junction bases with no gene match: 12. The CDR3 is CASSDILGQGWQPQHF. CDR3 sequence (DNA): TGTGCCAGCAGTGACATCCTCGGACAGGGGTGGCAGCCCCAGCATTTT.

The sample holds many counts of this clone. The gene calls are TRBV28 and TRBJ1-2; tentatively, D is TRBD1 (5 bases). Germline lookup yields CDR1 MDHEN and CDR2 SYDVKM. V was pared by 6 bases and J by 5 bases, with 19 bases between. The CDR3 consists of 15 residues. The CDR3 nucleotides are TGTGCCAGCAGAGCCCCCGACGGGGCGCGGTATGGCTACACCTTC. Translated: CASRAPDGARYGYTF.

The chain links TRBV4-3 to TRBJ2-2; the D call may be TRBD1 or TRBD2 (5 bases each). Germline V gives CDR1 LGHNA, CDR2 YSLEER. The V gene lost 3 bases and the J gene lost 6 bases, with 14 bases spanning the gap. The CDR3 runs to 15 residues. CDR3 coding DNA: TGCGCCAGCAGCCACGCCCTTCGGGGCGCCGGGGAGCTGTTTTTT. Its translation: CASSHALRGAGELFF.

The CDR3 nucleotides read TGTGCCAGCAGCGCCACTAGCGGGAGGTTAAACGAGCAGTACTTC. The encoded protein is CASSATSGRLNEQYF. The gene calls are TRBV11-2 and TRBJ2-7, with 12 bases lining up with TRBD2. V lost 5 bases to trimming and J lost 5 bases; unmatched junction nucleotides: 7. The germline V gene has CDR1 SGHAT and CDR2 FQNNGV. This CDR3 has 15 residues.

The genes are TRBV7-2 and TRBJ2-5, with 10 bases matching TRBD1. The CDR3 is made up of 14 amino acids. CDR1 is SGHTA and CDR2 is FQGNSA in the germline V gene. J gave up 6 bases and V 1 base, and 2 bases lay outside the gene matches. CDR3 residues: CASSLGDRGQTQYF. In DNA form, the CDR3 reads TGTGCCAGCAGCTTAGGGGACAGGGGACAGACCCAGTACTTC.

The chain joins TRBV7-2 to TRBJ1-2; D ambiguous. The CDR3 is made up of 13 amino acids. Germline CDR1 is SGHTA and CDR2 is FQGNSA. Trimming removed 6 bases from V and 6 bases from J, with 14 bases in between. The DNA of the CDR3 is TGTGCCAGCAGAACCATGGACGGAGATGGCTACACCTTC. Protein: CASRTMDGDGYTF.

The rearrangement links TRBV28 to TRBJ2-1; 7 bases fit TRBD2. Germline V gene sequence: CDR1 MDHEN, CDR2 SYDVKM. V lost 5 bases and J lost 7; bases outside the gene matches: 20. The CDR3 length is 18 residues. The CDR3 loop reads CASSPRVGGGPVTNEQFF. Here the CDR3 DNA reads TGTGCCAGCAGTCCGAGAGTCGGGGGAGGGCCAGTCACAAATGAGCAGTTCTTC.

This chain links TRBV10-2 with TRBJ2-3, with D possibly TRBD1 on 5 matching bases. The ends were cut back, 2 bases at V and 5 bases at J, with 17 bases in the middle. This CDR3 spans 16 amino acids. Germline-derived CDR1 and CDR2 are WSHSY and SAAADI. CDR3: CASSEPPGAAGDTQYF. CDR3 DNA sequence: TGCGCCAGCAGTGAGCCCCCTGGGGCGGCCGGAGATACGCAGTATTTT.

The gene calls are TRBV14 and TRBJ1-6, with D possibly matching TRBD1 (5 bases). Trimming cost V 3 bases and J 6 bases, with 9 bases left between them. CDR3 length equals 14 residues. In germline, CDR1 is SGHDN, CDR2 FVKESK. DNA of the CDR3: TGTGCCAGCAGCCACAGGGATTTTAATTCACCCCTCCACTTT. It encodes CASSHRDFNSPLHF.

The chain recombines TRBV4-3 with TRBJ2-7; D tentatively reads TRBD1 or TRBD2 (6 bases each). V gave up 0 bases and J gave up 2 bases, with 11 bases separating them. Germline CDR1 LGHNA, CDR2 YSLEER. The CDR3 consists of 15 residues. The CDR3 protein is CASSQEARGAYEQYF. DNA of the CDR3: TGCGCCAGCAGCCAAGAGGCAAGGGGGGCCTACGAGCAGTACTTC.

This chain links TRBV7-9 with TRBJ2-1; maybe TRBD1 (5 bases). CDR3 length: 13 amino acids. Trimming stripped 4 bases from V and 6 bases from J, with 10 bases between. Per the germline V gene, CDR1 is SEHNR and CDR2 is FQNEAQ (reference sequence). In DNA form, the CDR3 reads TGTGCCAGCAGCTCCAGGGTGGGCAATGAGCAGTTCTTC. Protein sequence: CASSSRVGNEQFF.

This rearrangement joins TRBV15 to TRBJ2-7; D possibly matches TRBD1 or TRBD2 (6 bases each). Trimming stripped 3 bases from V and 5 bases from J, with 11 bases between. Germline loops: CDR1 LNHNV, CDR2 YYDKDF (reference sequence). This CDR3 is built from 13 residues. The CDR3 nucleotides are TGTGCCACCAGCAGCGAGAGGGGGGACGAGCAGTACTTC. This translates into CATSSERGDEQYF.

The chain couples TRBV28 to TRBJ1-1; TRBD1 aligns across 8 bases. This CDR3 is 16 amino acids long. Trimming cost V 6 bases and J 5 bases; bases outside gene matches: 14. Germline-derived CDR1 and CDR2 are MDHEN and SYDVKM. The CDR3 DNA is TGTGCCAGCAGCTTGACAGGGGTTGCGGGAAAGACTGAAGCTTTCTTT. This gives the protein CASSLTGVAGKTEAFF. The whole variable domain, remainder taken from reference TRBV28 and TRBJ1-1, is DVKVTQSSRYLVKRTGEKVFLECVQDMDHENMFWYRQDPGLGLRLIYFSYDVKMKEKGDIPEGYSVSREKKERFSLILESASTNQTSMYLCASSLTGVAGKTEAFFGQGTRLTVV.

The rearrangement uses TRBV28 and TRBJ1-1, with no clear D. V shed 5 bases and J shed 5 bases, with 9 bases lying between them. CDR1 and CDR2 (germline): MDHEN, SYDVKM. The CDR3 runs 12 residues. This CDR3 is CASSIGRTEAFF. The DNA of the CDR3 is TGTGCCAGCAGTATCGGACGTACTGAAGCTTTCTTT.

The chain links TRBV4-2 to TRBJ2-3; D is perhaps TRBD2 (5 bases). Per the germline V gene, CDR1 is LGHNA and CDR2 is YNFKEQ. Trimming stripped 4 bases from V and 2 bases from J, with 13 bases between. The CDR3 spans 15 residues. CDR3 sequence reads: CASSPRTGLTDTQYF. The CDR3 DNA is TGTGCCAGCAGCCCCCGGACTGGACTCACAGATACGCAGTATTTT.

CDR3 bases: TGTGCCAGCAGTTACCTCGACAGGTACACCTACGAGCAGTACTTC. This translates into CASSYLDRYTYEQYF. The rearrangement uses TRBV5-8 and TRBJ2-7; D perhaps matches TRBD1 (6 bases). The CDR3 runs to 15 residues. V dropped 5 bases and J dropped 2 bases, with 17 bases sitting between them. Germline V CDR1 and CDR2: SGHTS, YDEGEE. Using reference TRBV5-8 and TRBJ2-7 for the parts outside the CDR3, the full variable domain is EAGVTQSPTHLIKTRGQQATLRCSPISGHTSVYWYQQALGLGLQFLLWYDEGEERNRGNFPPRFSGRQFPNYSSELNVNALELEDSALYLCASSYLDRYTYEQYFGPGTRLTVT.